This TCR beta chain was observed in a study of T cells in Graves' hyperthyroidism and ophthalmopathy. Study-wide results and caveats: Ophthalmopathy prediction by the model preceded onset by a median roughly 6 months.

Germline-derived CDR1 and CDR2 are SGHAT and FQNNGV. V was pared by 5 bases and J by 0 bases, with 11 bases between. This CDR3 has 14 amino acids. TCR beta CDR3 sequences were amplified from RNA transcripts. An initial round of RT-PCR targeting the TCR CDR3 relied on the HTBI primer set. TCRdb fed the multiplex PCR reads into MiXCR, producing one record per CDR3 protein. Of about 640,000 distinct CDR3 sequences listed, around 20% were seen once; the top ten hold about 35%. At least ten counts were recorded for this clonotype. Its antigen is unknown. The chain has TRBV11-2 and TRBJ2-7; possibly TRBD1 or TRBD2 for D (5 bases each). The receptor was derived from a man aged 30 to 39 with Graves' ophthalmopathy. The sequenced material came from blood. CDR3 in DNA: TGTGCCAGCAGCCTCCGGGACGGCTCCTACGAGCAGTACTTC. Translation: CASSLRDGSYEQYF.